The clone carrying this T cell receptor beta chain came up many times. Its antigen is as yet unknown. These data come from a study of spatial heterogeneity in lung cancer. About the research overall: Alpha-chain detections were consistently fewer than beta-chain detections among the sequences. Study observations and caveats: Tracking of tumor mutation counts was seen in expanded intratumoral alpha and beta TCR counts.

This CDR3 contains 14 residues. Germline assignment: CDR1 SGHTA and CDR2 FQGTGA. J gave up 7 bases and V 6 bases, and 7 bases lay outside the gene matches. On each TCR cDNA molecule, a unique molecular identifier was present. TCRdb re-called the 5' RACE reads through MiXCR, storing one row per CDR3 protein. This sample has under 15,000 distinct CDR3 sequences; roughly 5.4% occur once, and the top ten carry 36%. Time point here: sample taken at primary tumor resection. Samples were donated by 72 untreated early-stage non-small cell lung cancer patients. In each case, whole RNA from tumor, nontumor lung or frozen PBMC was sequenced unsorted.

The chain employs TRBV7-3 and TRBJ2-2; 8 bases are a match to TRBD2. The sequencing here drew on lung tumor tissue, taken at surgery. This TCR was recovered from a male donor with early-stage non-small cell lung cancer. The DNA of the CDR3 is TGTGCCAGCAGGAGGACTAGCCAGGTCGGGGAGCTGTTTTTT. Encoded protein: CASRRTSQVGELFF.